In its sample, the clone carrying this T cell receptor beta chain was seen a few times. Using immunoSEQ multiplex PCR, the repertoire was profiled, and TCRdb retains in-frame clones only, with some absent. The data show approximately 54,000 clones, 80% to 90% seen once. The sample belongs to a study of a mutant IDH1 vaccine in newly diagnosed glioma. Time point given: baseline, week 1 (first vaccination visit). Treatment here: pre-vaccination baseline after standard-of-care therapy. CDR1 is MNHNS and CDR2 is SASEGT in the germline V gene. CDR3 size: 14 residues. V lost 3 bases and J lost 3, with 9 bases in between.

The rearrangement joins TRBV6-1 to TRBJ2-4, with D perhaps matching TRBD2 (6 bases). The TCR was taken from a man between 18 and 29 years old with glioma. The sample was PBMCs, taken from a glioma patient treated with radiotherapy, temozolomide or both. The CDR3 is CASSDLRGKNIQYF. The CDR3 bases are TGTGCCAGCAGTGACCTGCGGGGCAAAAACATTCAGTACTTC.